The T cell receptor (beta chain) under discussion was sequenced for a study of T-cell reconstitution after alpha-beta-depleted transplantation in children. The TCRbeta library was prepared with unique molecular identifiers. TCRdb re-analysed the PCR reads in MiXCR, keeping a single row per CDR3 protein. The table has around 130,000 distinct CDR3 sequences, roughly 9% seen once. V was pared by 2 bases and J by 5 bases, with 7 bases between. Germline loops: CDR1 SGHRS, CDR2 YFSETQ. The CDR3 contains 12 residues. The table lists this clonotype with a few counts. Its antigen is unidentified. General study findings and limits: Some patients' high day-60 TCRbeta diversity was traced to surviving recipient T cells and thymic progenitors. Alpha-beta T cells present about two months after transplant were reported to originate from several hundred expanded graft clones.

This sequence joins TRBV5-1 and TRBJ2-5; D not certain. This TCR came from a girl under two years old who had a stem cell transplant for combined immunodeficiency, so the T cells may come from the graft donor. Material: PBMCs, mostly from graft donor cells, obtained 180 days after TCRalphabeta/CD19-depleted stem cell transplant. The CDR3 DNA follows: TGCGCCAGCAGCTTAGAGGAGGAGACCCAGTACTTC. Protein: CASSLEEETQYF.